These 27 T cell receptor beta chains share one sample of origin, sequenced in a study of T-cell memory formation after mild COVID-19. TCRdb processed the 5' RACE reads anew with MiXCR; each CDR3 protein has one entry. The sample contains fewer than 250,000 distinct CDR3 sequences, about 10% of which appear only once. The sequenced material came from PBMCs or a T cell subset sorted from them (not recorded which). These receptors all stem from a man between 18 and 35 years old who had mild COVID-19 (a few samples of this study predate the infection). Cell type and time point are not known.

This clonotype was counted ten times or more. The CDR3 DNA is TGTGCCAGCAGCTTGGGGGGACAGGCAGGACAGCCCCAGCATTTT. Translation gives CASSLGGQAGQPQHF. The gene calls are TRBV7-2 and TRBJ1-5; TRBD1 agrees at 8 bases. Germline V gene sequence: CDR1 SGHTA, CDR2 FQGNSA. Unmatched junction bases numbered 8, after V lost 3 bases and J lost 7 bases. This CDR3 has 15 residues.

This clonotype was seen a handful of times. Compared with germline, one end of the junction differs, possibly owing to a read error. For the CDR3, the DNA is TGTGCTAGCAGCTTGGGATGGTCCGGGGAGCTGTTTTTT. Its protein is CASSLGWSGELFF. This sequence joins TRBV7-7 and TRBJ2-2; D unclear. Germline lookup yields CDR1 SSHAT and CDR2 FNYEAQ (reference sequence). The CDR3 is made up of 13 amino acids.

This clonotype was observed many times. The V call is TRBV7-2, the J call TRBJ2-2; D might be TRBD1 (5 bases). In germline, CDR1 is SGHTA, CDR2 FQGNSA. The V end was cut by 3 bases, the J end by 7 bases, with 12 bases between. CDR3 length: 14 amino acids. CDR3 coding DNA: TGTGCCAGCAGCTTGGGCAGGGTAGGCGGGGAGCTGTTTTTT. Encoded protein: CASSLGRVGGELFF.

The CDR3 loop reads CASSVGSGQPQHF. CDR3 DNA: TGTGCCAGCAGCGTGGGGTCGGGTCAGCCCCAGCATTTT. The chain combines TRBV9 with TRBJ1-5, with D hard to call. V lost 2 bases to trimming and J lost 6 bases, with 9 bases between them. The CDR3 sequence is 13 residues long. CDR1 and CDR2 (germline): SGDLS, YYNGEE.

The CDR3 reads CASSLDGGLFAEAFF. The CDR3, as DNA: TGCGCCAGCAGCTTGGACGGGGGACTTTTCGCTGAAGCTTTCTTT. This chain links TRBV5-1 with TRBJ1-1; possibly TRBD1 for D (5 bases). The CDR3 is 15 amino acids. The V end was cut by 0 bases, the J end by 6 bases, with 15 bases between. Germline CDR1 SGHRS, CDR2 YFSETQ. Using reference TRBV5-1 and TRBJ1-1 for the parts outside the CDR3, the full variable domain is KAGVTQTPRYLIKTRGQQVTLSCSPISGHRSVSWYQQTPGQGLQFLFEYFSETQRNKGNFPGRFSGRQFSNSRSEMNVSTLELGDSALYLCASSLDGGLFAEAFFGQGTRLTVV.

Regarding this clonotype: Sequence at one end of the junction differs from germline and may be a read error. This chain connects TRBV5-1 to TRBJ1-6; a possible D gene is TRBD1 (6 bases). Germline V CDR1 and CDR2: SGHRS, YFSETQ. The CDR3 length is 14 residues. The CDR3 DNA is TGCGCCAGCAGCGATCGGGACATTGGATCACACCTCCACTTT. It yields the protein CASSDRDIGSHLHF.

The chain is built from TRBV20-1 and TRBJ2-7, with D possibly being TRBD1 (6 bases). The length of the CDR3 is 15 residues. Trimming shortened V by 2 bases and J by 4 bases, and 18 bases separated the two germline ends. CDR1 and CDR2 from the germline V gene are DFQATT and SNEGSKA (reference sequence). In DNA, the CDR3 is TGCAGTGCTAGATTCGGAAGAGGGGGATCATACGAGCAGTACTTC. It specifies CSARFGRGGSYEQYF.

This clonotype was detected a few times. This chain joins TRBV5-1 and TRBJ2-3; tentatively, D is TRBD1 or TRBD2 (5 bases each). Germline lookup yields CDR1 SGHRS and CDR2 YFSETQ. Trimming removed 3 bases from V and 6 bases from J, with 17 bases in between. This CDR3 region has 15 residues. The CDR3 reads CASSSWENRDDTQYF. The CDR3 DNA reads TGCGCCAGCAGCTCATGGGAAAATAGGGACGATACGCAGTATTTT.

The chain links TRBV3-1 to TRBJ2-6, with D unresolved. CDR3 length: 15 amino acids. Germline V lookup: CDR1 LGHDT, CDR2 YNNKEL (reference sequence). V dropped 1 base and J dropped 0 bases, with 4 bases sitting between them. DNA for the CDR3: TGTGCCAGCAGCCAAGGCCCCTCTGGGGCCAACGTCCTGACTTTC. Translation: CASSQGPSGANVLTF. Full variable domain (outside the CDR3, taken from reference TRBV3-1 and TRBJ2-6): DTAVSQTPKYLVTQMGNDKSIKCEQNLGHDTMYWYKQDSKKFLKIMFSYNNKELIINETVPNRFSPKSPDKAHLNLHINSLELGDSAVYFCASSQGPSGANVLTFGAGSRLTVL.

The rearrangement joins TRBV5-1 to TRBJ2-2; weak D call: TRBD1 (6 bases). In germline, CDR1 is SGHRS, CDR2 YFSETQ. CDR3 length: 15 residues. Trimming removed 2 bases from V and 6 bases from J, with 14 bases in between. DNA of the CDR3: TGCGCCAGCAGCTTCCGGGACAATCGGGCCGGGGAGCTGTTTTTT. The encoded protein is CASSFRDNRAGELFF.

This clonotype was recorded a few times. The V and J genes are TRBV4-3 and TRBJ2-5; 8 bases fit TRBD2. The V segment lost 1 base and the J segment 5 bases; nucleotides outside the gene matches: 12. From germline, CDR1 is LGHNA and CDR2 YSLEER. CDR3 length: 17 amino acids. DNA of the CDR3: TGCGCCAGCAGCCAAGTGCGTAACGGGGGGGCTGTGGAGACCCAGTACTTC. Amino acids: CASSQVRNGGAVETQYF.

There are many counts of this clonotype. This chain links TRBV7-9 with TRBJ2-3; D call uncertain. This CDR3 region has 12 residues. Trimming took 6 bases from V and 4 from J, leaving 8 bases between them. Germline V gives CDR1 SEHNR, CDR2 FQNEAQ (reference sequence). The CDR3 region has the DNA TGTGCCAGCAGTATCGGGTCAGATACGCAGTATTTT. Residues: CASSIGSDTQYF. Based on the CDR3 plus reference TRBV7-9 and TRBJ2-3, the full variable domain is DTGVSQNPRHKITKRGQNVTFRCDPISEHNRLYWYRQTLGQGPEFLTYFQNEAQLEKSRLLSDRFSAERPKGSFSTLEIQRTEQGDSAMYLCASSIGSDTQYFGPGTRLTVL.

This clonotype was detected a few times. The chain couples TRBV20-1 to TRBJ2-1; the D gene is possibly TRBD2 (6 bases). The CDR3 is made up of 16 amino acids. CDR1 is DFQATT, CDR2 SNEGSKA, per germline (reference sequence). Trimming shortened V by 6 bases and J by 5 bases, and 23 bases separated the two germline ends. The CDR3 DNA follows: TGCAGTGCACCCCTTTGGTGGGGGGAGCCCCACAATGAGCAGTTCTTC. Residues: CSAPLWWGEPHNEQFF.

The V and J genes are TRBV12-3 or TRBV12-4 and TRBJ1-4; weak D call: TRBD1 (5 bases). V lost 6 bases, J lost 0 bases, and 20 bases lay in between. The CDR3 runs to 18 residues. The CDR3 DNA follows: TGTGCCAGCAGCCCCACCGTGTGGGGGGATGCAACTAATGAAAAACTGTTTTTT. Encoded protein: CASSPTVWGDATNEKLFF.

The rearrangement links TRBV12-3 or TRBV12-4 to TRBJ2-2, with D perhaps matching TRBD2 (6 bases). The CDR3 has 13 amino acids. Trimming stripped 5 bases from V and 7 bases from J, with 11 bases between. The CDR3 protein is CASSLAGRGELFF. The CDR3 bases are TGTGCCAGCAGTCTTGCGGGGCGCGGGGAGCTGTTTTTT.

The chain links TRBV7-9 to TRBJ1-1; 12 bases fit TRBD1. From germline, CDR1 is SEHNR and CDR2 FQNEAQ (reference sequence). V shed 5 bases, J shed 4 bases, and the junction held 11 bases outside the gene matches. There are 17 residues in the CDR3. The CDR3 is CASSPRWDRGLGTEAFF. As DNA, the CDR3 is TGTGCCAGCAGCCCTAGATGGGACAGGGGGCTCGGCACTGAAGCTTTCTTT.

The chain links TRBV12-3 or TRBV12-4 to TRBJ1-2, with TRBD1 as a possible D gene (6 bases). The CDR3 spans 13 residues. The V end was cut by 1 base, the J end by 6 bases, with 9 bases between. CDR3 sequence (DNA): TGTGCCAGCAGTTTAGACAGGGCTCATGGCTACACCTTC. It yields the protein CASSLDRAHGYTF.

This clonotype was counted a few times. J is TRBJ2-7 and V is TRBV7-9; D is uncertain. The CDR3 runs to 12 residues. The germline CDR1 and CDR2 sequences are SEHNR and FQNEAQ (reference sequence). Trimming cost V 5 bases and J 7 bases, with 12 bases left between them. CDR3 amino acids: CASSNYLGEQYF. In DNA, the CDR3 is TGTGCCAGCAGCAACTATTTGGGGGAGCAGTACTTC.

There are a few counts of this clonotype. The chain employs TRBV7-8 and TRBJ1-3; D remains ambiguous. Trimming removed 3 bases at V and 3 bases at J, with 9 bases between. The CDR3 is 14 amino acids. Germline V gives CDR1 SGHVS, CDR2 FQNEAQ. CDR3 nucleotide sequence: TGTGCCAGCAGCTTTCCGGGGATTGGAAACACCATATATTTT. It is translated as CASSFPGIGNTIYF.

A few counts support this clonotype. The chain links TRBV20-1 to TRBJ2-1; 9 bases fit TRBD1. The CDR3 covers 14 residues. CDR1 is DFQATT, CDR2 SNEGSKA, per germline (reference sequence). Trimming cost V 6 bases and J 5 bases; bases outside gene matches: 8. This CDR3 reads CSATGGASHNEQFF. DNA for the CDR3: TGCAGTGCCACAGGGGGCGCATCCCACAATGAGCAGTTCTTC.

This clonotype was seen only a few times. The V and J genes are TRBV5-1 and TRBJ1-4; D is uncertain. CDR1 is SGHRS, CDR2 YFSETQ, per germline. Trimming left V 0 bases short and J 7 bases short, with 7 bases between. The CDR3 length is 13 residues. The CDR3 sequence: CASSLGGLEKLFF. The CDR3 DNA reads as TGCGCCAGCAGCTTGGGCGGACTTGAAAAACTGTTTTTT.

This chain links TRBV4-1 with TRBJ1-5; no definite D call. The CDR3 is made up of 14 amino acids. Germline assignment: CDR1 MGHRA and CDR2 YSYEKL. With 1 base removed from V and 9 bases from J, the gap between germline ends came to 13 bases. The CDR3: CASSQVSPEGPQHF. As DNA, the CDR3 is TGCGCCAGCAGCCAAGTATCACCGGAGGGGCCCCAGCATTTT.

This clonotype was counted only a few times. This rearrangement joins TRBV5-1 to TRBJ1-6; 8 bases line up with TRBD1. V lost 1 base, J lost 7 bases, and 1 base stayed unmatched. Germline CDR1 and CDR2: SGHRS and YFSETQ. The CDR3 has 14 residues. Here the CDR3 DNA reads TGCGCCAGCAGCTTGCAGGGGGCGAATTCACCCCTCCACTTT. Its protein product is CASSLQGANSPLHF.

This sequence joins TRBV7-9 and TRBJ2-5, with 10 bases fitting TRBD2. The CDR3 contains 15 residues. V shed 2 bases and J 3 bases; nucleotides not matched to a gene: 3. Germline lookup yields CDR1 SEHNR and CDR2 FQNEAQ (reference sequence). CDR3 residues: CASSLSLAGEETQYF. As DNA, the CDR3 is TGTGCCAGCAGCTTATCCCTAGCGGGGGAAGAGACCCAGTACTTC.

V gene TRBV20-1 combines with J gene TRBJ2-1, with TRBD1 matching 8 bases. V was clipped by 5 bases and J by 5 bases; unmatched bases: 11. The germline V gene has CDR1 DFQATT and CDR2 SNEGSKA (reference sequence). The CDR3 runs 15 residues. The DNA of the CDR3 is TGCAGTGCTGAGCCCAGGGGGCGCGGGAACAATGAGCAGTTCTTC. It yields the protein CSAEPRGRGNNEQFF.

The gene calls are TRBV3-1 and TRBJ1-5; the D is unclear. This CDR3 comprises 14 residues. Looked up from germline, CDR1 is LGHDT and CDR2 is YNNKEL (reference sequence). Trimming left V 2 bases short and J 2 bases short, with 7 bases between. DNA for the CDR3: TGTGCCAGCAGCCAATCGGGAGGCAATCAGCCCCAGCATTTT. Translated, it gives CASSQSGGNQPQHF.

The V call is TRBV4-2, the J call TRBJ2-6, with D possibly TRBD2 on 6 matching bases. Germline values: CDR1 LGHNA, CDR2 YNFKEQ. Between the trimmed V and J ends, which lost 1 base and 0 bases, there was a span of 7 bases. This CDR3 has 16 residues. CDR3 bases: TGTGCCAGCAGCCAAGTGCGGGACTCTGGGGCCAACGTCCTGACTTTC. It yields the protein CASSQVRDSGANVLTF.